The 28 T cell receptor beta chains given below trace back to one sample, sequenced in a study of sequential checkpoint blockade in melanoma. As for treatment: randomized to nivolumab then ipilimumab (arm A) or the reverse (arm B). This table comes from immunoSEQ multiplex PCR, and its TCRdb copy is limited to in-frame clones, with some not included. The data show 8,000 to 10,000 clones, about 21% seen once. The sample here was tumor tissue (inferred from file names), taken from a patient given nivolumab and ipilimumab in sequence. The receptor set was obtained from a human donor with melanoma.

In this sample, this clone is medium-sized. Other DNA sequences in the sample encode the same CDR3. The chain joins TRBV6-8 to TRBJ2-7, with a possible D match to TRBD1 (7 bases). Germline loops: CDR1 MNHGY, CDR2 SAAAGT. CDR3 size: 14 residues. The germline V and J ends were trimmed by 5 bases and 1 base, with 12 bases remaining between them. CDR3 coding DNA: TGTGCCAGCAGTCGACAGGGAGGATCCTACGAGCAGTACGTC. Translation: CASSRQGGSYEQYV.

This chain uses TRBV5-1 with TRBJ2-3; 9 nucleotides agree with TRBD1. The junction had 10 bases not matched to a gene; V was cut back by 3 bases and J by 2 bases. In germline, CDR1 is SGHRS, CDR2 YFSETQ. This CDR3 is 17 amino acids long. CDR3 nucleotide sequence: TGCGCCAGCAGCTCAAAATCCGGGACAGGGTACACAGATACGCAGTATTTT. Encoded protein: CASSSKSGTGYTDTQYF.

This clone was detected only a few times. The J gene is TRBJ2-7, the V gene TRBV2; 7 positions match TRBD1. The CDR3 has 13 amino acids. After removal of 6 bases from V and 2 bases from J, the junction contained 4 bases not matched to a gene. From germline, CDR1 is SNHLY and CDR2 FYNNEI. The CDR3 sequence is CASSDRVPYEQYV. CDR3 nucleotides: TGTGCCAGCAGCGACAGGGTTCCCTACGAGCAGTACGTC.

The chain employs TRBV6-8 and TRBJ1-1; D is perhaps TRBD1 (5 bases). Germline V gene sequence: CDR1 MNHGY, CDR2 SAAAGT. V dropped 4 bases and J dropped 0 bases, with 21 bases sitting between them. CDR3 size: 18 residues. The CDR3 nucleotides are TGTGCCAGCAGTTCTCCGGGGGAGGGACCCTTTGTGAACACTGAAGCTTTCTTT. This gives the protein CASSSPGEGPFVNTEAFF.

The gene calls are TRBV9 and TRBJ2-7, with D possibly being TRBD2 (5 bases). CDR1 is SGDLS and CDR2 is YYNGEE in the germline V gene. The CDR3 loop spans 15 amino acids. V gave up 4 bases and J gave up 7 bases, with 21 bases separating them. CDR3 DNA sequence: TGTGCCAGCAGCTTCGGTGGAGGAACTCCAGAGGAGCAGTACTTC. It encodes CASSFGGGTPEEQYF.

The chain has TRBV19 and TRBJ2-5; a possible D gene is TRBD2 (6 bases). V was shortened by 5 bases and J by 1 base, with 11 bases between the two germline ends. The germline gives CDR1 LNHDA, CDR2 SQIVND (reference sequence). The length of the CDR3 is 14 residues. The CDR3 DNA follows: TGTGCCAGTAGTGGGCGGGGCCTCCAAGAGACCCAGTACTTC. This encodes CASSGRGLQETQYF. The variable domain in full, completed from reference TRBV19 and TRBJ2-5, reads DGGITQSPKYLFRKEGQNVTLSCEQNLNHDAMYWYRQDPGQGLRLIYYSQIVNDFQKGDIAEGYSVSREKKESFPLTVTSAQKNPTAFYLCASSGRGLQETQYFGPGTRLLVL.

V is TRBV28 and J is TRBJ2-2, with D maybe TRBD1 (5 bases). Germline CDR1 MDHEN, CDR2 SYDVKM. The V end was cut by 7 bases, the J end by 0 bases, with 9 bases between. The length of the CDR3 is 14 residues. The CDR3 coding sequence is TGTGCCAGCAAAAGACAGTCGAACACCGGGGAGCTGTTTTTT. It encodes CASKRQSNTGELFF.

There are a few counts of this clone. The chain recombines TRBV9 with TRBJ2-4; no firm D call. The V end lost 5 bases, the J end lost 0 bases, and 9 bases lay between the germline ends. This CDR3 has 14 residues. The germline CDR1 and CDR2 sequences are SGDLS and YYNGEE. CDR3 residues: CASSNMLAKNIQYF. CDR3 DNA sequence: TGTGCCAGCAGTAATATGTTAGCCAAAAACATTCAGTACTTC.

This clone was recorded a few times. The CDR3 DNA sequence: TGTGCCAGCAGTCCCTTTTCCGAGGGGGGGCTAAGGAGGGCAGATACGCAGTATTTT. Protein product: CASSPFSEGGLRRADTQYF. This sequence joins TRBV6-8 and TRBJ2-3, with D possibly TRBD2 on 7 matching bases. The CDR3 extends over 19 amino acids. V gave up 5 bases and J gave up 4 bases, with 28 bases separating them. The V gene's germline CDR1 is MNHGY and CDR2 SAAAGT.

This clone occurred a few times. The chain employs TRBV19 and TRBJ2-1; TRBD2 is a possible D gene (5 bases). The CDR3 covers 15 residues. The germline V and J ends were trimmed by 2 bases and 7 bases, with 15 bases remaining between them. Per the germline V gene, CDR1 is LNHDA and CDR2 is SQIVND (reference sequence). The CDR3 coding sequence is TGTGCCAGTAGTATAAGTATGGGGAGAGTGAATGAGCAGTTCTTC. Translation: CASSISMGRVNEQFF.

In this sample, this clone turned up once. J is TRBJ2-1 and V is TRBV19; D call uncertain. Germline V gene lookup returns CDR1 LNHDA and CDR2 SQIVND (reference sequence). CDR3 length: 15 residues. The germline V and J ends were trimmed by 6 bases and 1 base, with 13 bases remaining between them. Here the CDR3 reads CASSLRWRSYNEQFF. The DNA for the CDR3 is TGTGCCAGTAGCCTCAGGTGGAGATCCTACAATGAGCAGTTCTTC.

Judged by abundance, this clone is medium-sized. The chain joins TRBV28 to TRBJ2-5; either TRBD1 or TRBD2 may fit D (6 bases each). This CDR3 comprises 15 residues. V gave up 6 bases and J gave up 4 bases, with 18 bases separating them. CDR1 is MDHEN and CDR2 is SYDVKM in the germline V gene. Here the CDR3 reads CASRQLLGGGETQYF. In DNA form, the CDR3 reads TGTGCCAGCAGACAACTCCTCGGAGGGGGAGAGACCCAGTACTTC.

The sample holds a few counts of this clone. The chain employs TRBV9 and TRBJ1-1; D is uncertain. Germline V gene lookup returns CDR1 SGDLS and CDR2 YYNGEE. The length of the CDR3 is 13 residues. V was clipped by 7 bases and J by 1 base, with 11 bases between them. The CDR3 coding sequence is TGTGCCAGCGCTGCGAGTCGGAACACTGAAGCTTTCTTT. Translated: CASAASRNTEAFF. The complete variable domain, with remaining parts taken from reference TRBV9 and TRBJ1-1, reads DSGVTQTPKHLITATGQRVTLRCSPRSGDLSVYWYQQSLDQGLQFLIQYYNGEERAKGNILERFSAQQFPDLHSELNLSSLELGDSALYFCASAASRNTEAFFGQGTRLTVV.

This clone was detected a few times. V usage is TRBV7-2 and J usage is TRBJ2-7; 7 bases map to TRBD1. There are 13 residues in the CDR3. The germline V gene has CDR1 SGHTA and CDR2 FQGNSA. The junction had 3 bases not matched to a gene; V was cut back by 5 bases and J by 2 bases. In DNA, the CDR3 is TGTGCCAGCAGCCAAGGGACAGCCTACGAGCAGTACTTC. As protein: CASSQGTAYEQYF.

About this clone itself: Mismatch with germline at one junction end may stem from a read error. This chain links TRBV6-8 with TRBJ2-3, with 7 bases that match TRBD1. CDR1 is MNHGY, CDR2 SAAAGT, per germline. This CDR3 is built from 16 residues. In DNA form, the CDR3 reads TGTGCCAGCAGTGACTCCCGGGACAGCCCAAGGGATACGCAGTATTTT. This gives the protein CASSDSRDSPRDTQYF.

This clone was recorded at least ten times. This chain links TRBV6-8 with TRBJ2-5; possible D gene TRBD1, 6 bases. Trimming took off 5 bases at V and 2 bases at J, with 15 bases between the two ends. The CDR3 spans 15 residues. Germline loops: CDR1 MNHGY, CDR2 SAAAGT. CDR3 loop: CASSEKPGTQETQYF. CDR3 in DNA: TGTGCCAGCAGTGAGAAACCCGGGACACAAGAGACCCAGTACTTC.

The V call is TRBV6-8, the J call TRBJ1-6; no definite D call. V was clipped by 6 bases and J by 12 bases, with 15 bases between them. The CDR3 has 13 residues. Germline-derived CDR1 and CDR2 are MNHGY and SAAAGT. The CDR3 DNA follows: TGTGCCAGCAGGGGCAGGTATTTTCGACCCCTCCACTTT. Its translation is CASRGRYFRPLHF.

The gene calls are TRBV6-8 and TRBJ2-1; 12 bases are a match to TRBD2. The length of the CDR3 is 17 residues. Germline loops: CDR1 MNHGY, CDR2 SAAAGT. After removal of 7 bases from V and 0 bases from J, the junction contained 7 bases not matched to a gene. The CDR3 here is CASTRTSGVTSYNEQFF. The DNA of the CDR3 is TGTGCCAGCACCAGGACTAGCGGGGTCACCTCCTACAATGAGCAGTTCTTC.

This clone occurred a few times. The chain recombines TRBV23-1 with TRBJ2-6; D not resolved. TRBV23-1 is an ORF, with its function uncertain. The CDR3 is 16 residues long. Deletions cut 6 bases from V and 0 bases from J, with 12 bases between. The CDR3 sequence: CASSKYFTSGANVLTF. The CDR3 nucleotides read TGCGCCAGCAGCAAATACTTCACCTCTGGGGCCAACGTCCTGACTTTC.

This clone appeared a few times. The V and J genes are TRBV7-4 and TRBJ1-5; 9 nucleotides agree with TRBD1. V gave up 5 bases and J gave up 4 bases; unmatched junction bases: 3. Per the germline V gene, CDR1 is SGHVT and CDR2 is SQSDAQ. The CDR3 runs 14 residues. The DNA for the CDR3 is TGTGCCAGCAGCCCCGGGACAGGGAATCAGCCCCAGCATTTT. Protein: CASSPGTGNQPQHF.

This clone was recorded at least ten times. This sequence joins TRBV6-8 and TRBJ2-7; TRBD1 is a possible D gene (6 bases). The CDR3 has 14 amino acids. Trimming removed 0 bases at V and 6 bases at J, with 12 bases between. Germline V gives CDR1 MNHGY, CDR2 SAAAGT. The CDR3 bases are TGTGCCAGCAGTTACTCGACCAGGGGCTCCGAGCAGTACTTC. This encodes CASSYSTRGSEQYF.

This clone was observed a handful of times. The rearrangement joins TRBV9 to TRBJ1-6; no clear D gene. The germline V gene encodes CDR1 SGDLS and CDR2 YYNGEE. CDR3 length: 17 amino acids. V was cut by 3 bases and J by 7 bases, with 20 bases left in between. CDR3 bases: TGTGCCAGCAGCGCTAGGCCCGGGCCGCTTGGAAATTCACCCCTCCACTTT. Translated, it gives CASSARPGPLGNSPLHF.

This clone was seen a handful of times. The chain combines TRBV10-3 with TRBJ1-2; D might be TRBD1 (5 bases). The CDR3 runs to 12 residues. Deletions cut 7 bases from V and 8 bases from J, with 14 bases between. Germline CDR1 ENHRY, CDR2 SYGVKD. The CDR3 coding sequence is TGTGCCATCATGGGGTTGGGGGAAGGCTACACCTTC. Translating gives CAIMGLGEGYTF.

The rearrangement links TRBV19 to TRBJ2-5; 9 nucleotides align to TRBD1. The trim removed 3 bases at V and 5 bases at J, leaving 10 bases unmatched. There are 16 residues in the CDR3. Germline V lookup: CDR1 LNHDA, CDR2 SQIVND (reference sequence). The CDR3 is CASSIGTGGEWETQYF. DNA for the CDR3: TGTGCCAGTAGTATCGGTACAGGGGGCGAGTGGGAGACCCAGTACTTC. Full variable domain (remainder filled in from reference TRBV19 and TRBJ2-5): DGGITQSPKYLFRKEGQNVTLSCEQNLNHDAMYWYRQDPGQGLRLIYYSQIVNDFQKGDIAEGYSVSREKKESFPLTVTSAQKNPTAFYLCASSIGTGGEWETQYFGPGTRLLVL.

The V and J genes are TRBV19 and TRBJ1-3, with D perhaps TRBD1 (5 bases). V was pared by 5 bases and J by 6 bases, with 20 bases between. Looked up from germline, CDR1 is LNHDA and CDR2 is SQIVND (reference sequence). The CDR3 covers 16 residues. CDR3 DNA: TGTGCCAGTAGTGTCGGCGTGCCAGGGAACGAAAACACCATATATTTT. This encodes CASSVGVPGNENTIYF.

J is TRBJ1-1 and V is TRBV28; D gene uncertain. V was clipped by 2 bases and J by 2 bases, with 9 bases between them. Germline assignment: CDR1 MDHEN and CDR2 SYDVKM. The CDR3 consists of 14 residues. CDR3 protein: CASSLGPFNTEAFF. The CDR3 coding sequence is TGTGCCAGCAGTTTAGGTCCTTTCAACACTGAAGCTTTCTTT.

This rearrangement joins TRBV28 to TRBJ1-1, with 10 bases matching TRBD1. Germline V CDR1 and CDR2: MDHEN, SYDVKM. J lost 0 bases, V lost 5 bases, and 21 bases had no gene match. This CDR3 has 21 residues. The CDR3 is CASSPGLRTGGGGLMNTEAFF. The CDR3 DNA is TGTGCCAGCAGTCCCGGCCTTAGGACAGGGGGGGGCGGTTTGATGAACACTGAAGCTTTCTTT.

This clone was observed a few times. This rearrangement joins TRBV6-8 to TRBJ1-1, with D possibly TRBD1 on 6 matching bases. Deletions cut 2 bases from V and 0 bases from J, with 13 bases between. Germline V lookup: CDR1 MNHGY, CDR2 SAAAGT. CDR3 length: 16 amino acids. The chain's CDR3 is CASSYRTVAMNTEAFF. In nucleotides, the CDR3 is TGTGCCAGCAGTTACAGGACAGTGGCTATGAACACTGAAGCTTTCTTT.